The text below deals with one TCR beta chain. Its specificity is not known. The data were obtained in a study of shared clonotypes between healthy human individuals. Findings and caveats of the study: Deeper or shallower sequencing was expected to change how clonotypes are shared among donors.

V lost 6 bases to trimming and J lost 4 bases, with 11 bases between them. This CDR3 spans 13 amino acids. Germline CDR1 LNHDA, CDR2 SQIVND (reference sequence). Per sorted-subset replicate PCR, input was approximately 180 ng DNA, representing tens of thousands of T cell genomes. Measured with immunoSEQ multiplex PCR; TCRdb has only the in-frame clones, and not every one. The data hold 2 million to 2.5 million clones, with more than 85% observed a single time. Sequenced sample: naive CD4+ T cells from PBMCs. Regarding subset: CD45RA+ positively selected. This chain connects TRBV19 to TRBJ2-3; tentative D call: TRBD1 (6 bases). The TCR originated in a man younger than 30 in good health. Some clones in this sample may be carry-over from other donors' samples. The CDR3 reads CASSFDRPDTQYF. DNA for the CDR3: TGTGCCAGTAGCTTCGACAGGCCAGATACGCAGTATTTT.